The 6 T cell receptor beta chains below were found in one sample sequenced in a study of Ad26.COV2.S vaccination and SARS-CoV-2 variants. Produced via immunoSEQ multiplex PCR; TCRdb's table is partial and in-frame only. Of 300,000 to 400,000 clones listed, 85% to 90% are singletons. Treatment described: around 19 received Ad26.COV2.S at low or high dose, single or two shots; several received placebo; per-sample allocation not given. Sampling was performed 63 days after the first vaccine or placebo injection. The sequencing used peripheral blood, collected in a trial of Ad26.COV2.S vaccine versus placebo. These receptors came from a person aged 18-65 years who received the Ad26.COV2.S COVID-19 vaccine or a placebo.

The chain couples TRBV6-4 to TRBJ1-2, with D perhaps matching TRBD1 (5 bases). The CDR3 runs to 16 residues. Germline CDR1 and CDR2: MRHNA and SNTAGT. Trimming removed 4 bases from V and 2 bases from J, with 17 bases in between. The CDR3 spells CASSAEAEGTNYGYTF. In DNA form, the CDR3 reads TGTGCCAGCAGTGCGGAGGCCGAGGGGACCAACTATGGCTACACCTTC.

The chain joins TRBV7-2 to TRBJ2-2; D is uncertain. CDR1 SGHTA and CDR2 FQGNSA come from the germline V gene. Trimming pared 5 bases from V and 2 bases from J, leaving 12 bases between. The CDR3 loop spans 15 amino acids. The CDR3 spells CASSLGPRNTGELFF. The CDR3 bases are TGTGCCAGCAGCCTCGGACCGCGCAACACCGGGGAGCTGTTTTTT.

The chain employs TRBV28 and TRBJ1-5; the D is unclear. The germline gives CDR1 MDHEN, CDR2 SYDVKM. The CDR3 runs to 12 residues. V was trimmed by 5 bases and J by 7 bases, leaving 9 bases between them. The CDR3 DNA sequence: TGTGCCAGCAGTCCAACCGGGCAGCCCCAGCATTTT. Its protein product is CASSPTGQPQHF.

The chain is built from TRBV5-1 and TRBJ2-3, with 7 bases fitting TRBD2. The CDR3 consists of 15 residues. V lost 3 bases, J lost 3 bases, and 7 bases stayed unmatched. CDR1 is SGHRS and CDR2 is YFSETQ in the germline V gene. The CDR3 protein is CASSSLGAGTDTQYF. The DNA of the CDR3 is TGCGCCAGCAGCTCCCTTGGAGCGGGGACAGATACGCAGTATTTT.

The chain links TRBV3-1 (or the pseudogene TRBV3-2) to TRBJ1-2; 7 bases match TRBD1. This CDR3 region has 15 residues. Losses at the gene ends were 0 bases for V and 8 bases for J; bases not matched to a gene: 9. CDR1 LGHDT and CDR2 YNNKEL come from the germline V gene (reference sequence). As DNA, the CDR3 is TGTGCCAGCAGCCAAGAGACGACAGGGCTCGGAGGCTACACCTTC. Translated: CASSQETTGLGGYTF.

This clone has just a few counts. The chain carries TRBV11-2 and TRBJ2-3; D is undetermined. CDR1 SGHAT and CDR2 FQNNGV come from the germline V gene. V dropped 1 base and J dropped 1 base, with 6 bases sitting between them. The CDR3 is 14 amino acids. The CDR3 sequence is CASSLAQGTDTQYF. In DNA form, the CDR3 reads TGTGCCAGCAGCTTAGCGCAGGGCACAGATACGCAGTATTTT.